The TCR beta chain under discussion was sequenced for a study of Graves' ophthalmopathy and Graves' hyperthyroidism. Study summary: At initial diagnosis, peripheral blood was obtained, and this preceded any treatment.

Study outcomes and limitations: Blood also harbored most expanded thyroid clonotypes above 0.001 frequency.

RNA served as the template for amplifying TCR beta CDR3 regions. RT-PCR in the first round used HTBI primers; a second-round multiplex PCR followed. Via MiXCR, TCRdb re-called the multiplex PCR reads, giving one row per CDR3 protein. The sample contains about 220,000 distinct CDR3 sequences, 20% to 25% of which appear only once. This clonotype came up many times. Its target is unknown. The CDR3 runs 14 residues. Trimming shortened V by 4 bases and J by 2 bases, and 13 bases separated the two germline ends. From germline, CDR1 is SGHRS and CDR2 YFSETQ. Disease in donors with ophthalmopathy had moderate-to-severe activity, CAS ≥3, NOSPECS ≥4 and under 3 months' duration.

The source is a woman between 45 and 60 years old with Graves' ophthalmopathy. The chain couples TRBV5-1 to TRBJ2-7, with D hard to call. Sequencing input: peripheral blood. CDR3 amino acids: CASSPTSPAYEQYF. CDR3 bases: TGCGCCAGCAGCCCTACTTCCCCAGCCTACGAGCAGTACTTC.